Following are 29 T cell receptor beta chains from one sample sequenced in a study of cytomegalovirus exposure and HLA in healthy donors. Measured with immunoSEQ multiplex PCR; TCRdb has only the in-frame clones, and not every one. The table has about 120,000 clones, roughly 87% seen once. Sequenced: PBMCs. Receptors were obtained from a woman aged 18-30 years in good health and CMV-seronegative.

This rearrangement joins TRBV30 to TRBJ2-2; D might be TRBD2 (6 bases). The CDR3 totals 15 residues. The V end was cut by 1 base, the J end by 5 bases, with 14 bases between. In germline, CDR1 is GTSNPN, CDR2 SVGIG (reference sequence). The CDR3 loop is CAWSGGISGTGELFF. Written as DNA, the CDR3 is TGTGCCTGGAGTGGCGGGATATCGGGGACCGGGGAGCTGTTTTTT.

The rearrangement uses TRBV2 and TRBJ2-4; D not certain. The CDR3 extends over 15 amino acids. Germline loops: CDR1 SNHLY, CDR2 FYNNEI. V lost 0 bases, J lost 4 bases, and 10 bases lay in between. The CDR3: CASSEALTGKNIQYF. CDR3 nucleotide sequence: TGTGCCAGCAGTGAAGCCCTGACTGGAAAAAACATTCAGTACTTC. Together with reference TRBV2 and TRBJ2-4, the CDR3 gives the full variable domain: EPEVTQTPSHQVTQMGQEVILRCVPISNHLYFYWYRQILGQKVEFLVSFYNNEISEKSEIFDDQFSVERPDGSNFTLKIRSTKLEDSAMYFCASSEALTGKNIQYFGAGTRLSVL.

The J gene is TRBJ1-1, the V gene TRBV9; 8 bases are shared with TRBD1. Germline CDR1 reads SGDLS; CDR2 reads YYNGEE. The CDR3 extends over 12 amino acids. The V gene end was trimmed by 0 bases and the J gene end by 10 bases; junction bases not matched to a gene: 2. CDR3 DNA: TGTGCCAGCAGCGTAGGGACAGGGCGAGCTTTCTTT. This codes for CASSVGTGRAFF.

V gene TRBV2 combines with J gene TRBJ2-5; 9 nucleotides align to TRBD2. CDR1 is SNHLY, CDR2 FYNNEI, per germline. V was clipped by 3 bases and J by 0 bases; unmatched bases: 2. This CDR3 has 15 amino acids. This CDR3 reads CASSELAGYQETQYF. CDR3 nucleotide sequence: TGTGCCAGCAGTGAGCTAGCGGGGTACCAAGAGACCCAGTACTTC.

The chain's CDR3 is CASSTPQGRVGSYNEQFF. As DNA, the CDR3 is TGTGCCAGCAGCACCCCGCAGGGGCGGGTGGGATCCTACAATGAGCAGTTCTTC. The chain has TRBV28 and TRBJ2-1; possible D gene TRBD1, 6 bases. With 6 bases removed from V and 1 base from J, the gap between germline ends came to 22 bases. The CDR3 spans 18 residues. The germline V gene encodes CDR1 MDHEN and CDR2 SYDVKM.

The chain is built from TRBV11-2 and TRBJ1-3, with TRBD1 as a possible D gene (5 bases). Germline V CDR1 and CDR2: SGHAT, FQNNGV. The CDR3 totals 16 residues. V lost 4 bases to trimming and J lost 3 bases, with 16 bases between them. CDR3 residues: CASSSATGAHGNTIYF. CDR3 bases: TGTGCCAGCAGCTCGGCAACAGGTGCACATGGAAACACCATATATTTT.

The CDR3 protein is CASSYSTANYGYTF. Here the CDR3 DNA reads TGTGCCAGCAGTTACTCGACAGCAAACTATGGCTACACCTTC. This chain uses TRBV6-5 with TRBJ1-2; weak D call: TRBD1 (5 bases). CDR3 length equals 14 residues. Trimming pared 0 bases from V and 2 bases from J, leaving 7 bases between. Germline loops: CDR1 MNHEY, CDR2 SVGAGI.

The chain is built from TRBV28 and TRBJ1-4, with 8 nucleotides matching TRBD1. Germline values: CDR1 MDHEN, CDR2 SYDVKM. CDR3 size: 15 residues. The J segment lost 8 bases and the V segment lost 3 bases, leaving 8 bases of the junction unmatched. CDR3 DNA sequence: TGTGCCAGCAGTTTGCTAACAGGGGGAAGGGAAAAACTGTTTTTT. Its translation: CASSLLTGGREKLFF.

The chain uses TRBV5-6 and TRBJ1-5, with TRBD1 as a possible D gene (6 bases). CDR3 length: 15 amino acids. Deletions cut 1 base from V and 4 bases from J, with 12 bases between. Germline lookup yields CDR1 SGHDT and CDR2 YYEEEE. Here the CDR3 DNA reads TGTGCCAGCAGCTTGCGGAACAGGGTGAATCAGCCCCAGCATTTT. Translated: CASSLRNRVNQPQHF.

The chain combines TRBV7-9 with TRBJ1-1, with D possibly matching TRBD1 (6 bases). Looked up from germline, CDR1 is SEHNR and CDR2 is FQNEAQ (reference sequence). Trimming took off 5 bases at V and 2 bases at J, with 12 bases between the two ends. The CDR3 length is 14 residues. The CDR3 DNA follows: TGTGCCAGCAGCCCGGCGGACAGAAACACTGAAGCTTTCTTT. It codes for CASSPADRNTEAFF.

This chain connects TRBV15 to TRBJ1-4; possibly TRBD1 for D (6 bases). Per the germline V gene, CDR1 is LNHNV and CDR2 is YYDKDF (reference sequence). The V end was cut by 1 base, the J end by 5 bases, with 8 bases between. This CDR3 contains 14 residues. The CDR3 region is CATSRGGPNEKLFF. CDR3 bases: TGTGCCACCAGCAGAGGGGGGCCAAATGAAAAACTGTTTTTT.

The chain joins TRBV19 to TRBJ2-3; 8 nucleotides agree with TRBD2. The CDR3 length is 14 residues. The trim removed 6 bases at V and 6 bases at J, leaving 8 bases unmatched. The germline CDR1 and CDR2 sequences are LNHDA and SQIVND (reference sequence). The DNA of the CDR3 is TGTGCCAGTAGAGTAGCGGGGACCTCCGATACGCAGTATTTT. Its translation is CASRVAGTSDTQYF.

This chain uses TRBV19 with TRBJ1-1; 8 bases align to TRBD1. The germline CDR1 and CDR2 sequences are LNHDA and SQIVND (reference sequence). After removal of 9 bases from V and 6 bases from J, the junction contained 9 bases not matched to a gene. The CDR3 has 13 amino acids. The CDR3 spells CASLQGGPAEAFF. CDR3 coding DNA: TGTGCCAGCCTACAGGGGGGCCCTGCTGAAGCTTTCTTT.

The chain recombines TRBV4-3 with TRBJ2-1; 7 bases are a match to TRBD2. The CDR3 runs 18 residues. Per the germline V gene, CDR1 is LGHNA and CDR2 is YSLEER. The V segment lost 0 bases and the J segment 7 bases; nucleotides outside the gene matches: 15. This CDR3 reads CASSQDPLWRERNNEQFF. The CDR3 DNA follows: TGCGCCAGCAGCCAAGATCCCCTGTGGCGGGAGAGGAATAATGAGCAGTTCTTC.

The chain combines TRBV4-3 with TRBJ1-3, with D possibly being TRBD1 (5 bases). Germline CDR1 LGHNA, CDR2 YSLEER. This CDR3 is 14 amino acids long. Deletions cut 1 base from V and 4 bases from J, with 8 bases between. DNA of the CDR3: TGCGCCAGCAGCCAAGGGACAATCGGAAACACCATATATTTT. Its translation: CASSQGTIGNTIYF.

The rearrangement links TRBV21-1 to TRBJ2-3; the table's TRBD1 call for D was not verified on the DNA. TRBV21-1 is a known pseudogene. The CDR3 loop spans 14 amino acids. DNA for the CDR3: TGTGCCAGCAGTGACATCGTGGACACAGATACGCAGTATTTT. This codes for CASSDIVDTDTQYF.

The V call is TRBV2, the J call TRBJ1-5; TRBD1 aligns across 7 bases. The CDR3 has 14 residues. Per the germline V gene, CDR1 is SNHLY and CDR2 is FYNNEI. V dropped 6 bases and J dropped 4; count of bases not matched to a gene: 6. The CDR3: CASRADRVNQPQHF. The CDR3 DNA is TGTGCCAGCAGAGCCGACAGGGTAAATCAGCCCCAGCATTTT. Full variable domain (outside the CDR3, taken from reference TRBV2 and TRBJ1-5): EPEVTQTPSHQVTQMGQEVILRCVPISNHLYFYWYRQILGQKVEFLVSFYNNEISEKSEIFDDQFSVERPDGSNFTLKIRSTKLEDSAMYFCASRADRVNQPQHFGDGTRLSIL.

This sequence joins TRBV6-1 and TRBJ1-5, with 9 nucleotides matching TRBD1. Germline-derived CDR1 and CDR2 are MNHNS and SASEGT. The junction had 8 bases not matched to a gene; V was cut back by 10 bases and J by 1 base. This CDR3 has 15 amino acids. The CDR3 loop reads CAIHLGQGSNQPQHF. In nucleotides, the CDR3 is TGTGCCATACACTTGGGACAGGGAAGCAATCAGCCCCAGCATTTT.

The chain carries TRBV30 and TRBJ2-5; the match to TRBD2 covers 11 bases. The CDR3 spans 17 residues. With 0 bases clipped from V and 4 bases from J, the junction kept 10 bases outside the gene matches. The germline V gene has CDR1 GTSNPN and CDR2 SVGIG (reference sequence). CDR3 sequence (DNA): TGTGCCTGGAGTGTCGGCCTAGCGGGGGGCGGTGGAGAGACCCAGTACTTC. The encoded protein is CAWSVGLAGGGGETQYF. The whole variable domain, remainder taken from reference TRBV30 and TRBJ2-5, is SQTIHQWPATLVQPVGSPLSLECTVEGTSNPNLYWYRQAAGRGLQLLFYSVGIGQISSEVPQNLSASRPQDRQFILSSKKLLLSDSGFYLCAWSVGLAGGGGETQYFGPGTRLLVL.

This chain connects TRBV28 to TRBJ1-2; no clear D gene. Germline CDR1 MDHEN, CDR2 SYDVKM. V was trimmed by 6 bases and J by 6 bases, leaving 14 bases between them. CDR3 length equals 13 residues. The CDR3 spells CASRLPTSDGYTF. The CDR3 coding sequence is TGTGCCAGCAGACTACCGACCTCAGATGGCTACACCTTC.

The chain uses TRBV27 and TRBJ2-7, with D perhaps TRBD2 (6 bases). Germline CDR1 and CDR2: MNHEY and SMNVEV (reference sequence). The V end lost 2 bases, the J end lost 7 bases, and 12 bases lay between the germline ends. The CDR3 is 13 amino acids. The CDR3 region is CASSLNRGKEQYF. The CDR3, as DNA: TGTGCCAGCAGTTTAAACCGGGGGAAGGAGCAGTACTTC.

The chain employs TRBV2 and TRBJ2-1, with D tentatively TRBD2 (7 bases). This CDR3 has 13 residues. Trimming removed 4 bases from V and 9 bases from J, with 13 bases in between. Germline V gene data show CDR1 as SNHLY and CDR2 as FYNNEI. CDR3 DNA sequence: TGTGCCAGCAGTGCCCAGGGAGGGGGTGAGCAGTTCTTC. Amino acids: CASSAQGGGEQFF.

The gene calls are TRBV20-1 and TRBJ1-5, with D tentatively TRBD1 (5 bases). The germline V and J ends were trimmed by 6 bases and 16 bases, with 16 bases remaining between them. Germline loops: CDR1 DFQATT, CDR2 SNEGSKA (reference sequence). This CDR3 contains 10 residues. For the CDR3, the DNA is TGCAGTGCCTATGGGCAGGGCCTCCATTTT. Residues: CSAYGQGLHF.

The V and J genes are TRBV7-9 and TRBJ2-1; D possibly corresponds to TRBD2 (5 bases). Germline V lookup: CDR1 SEHNR, CDR2 FQNEAQ (reference sequence). The CDR3 contains 15 residues. Between the trimmed V and J ends, which lost 0 bases and 5 bases, there was a span of 11 bases. CDR3 amino acids: CASSLAGVFDNEQFF. DNA for the CDR3: TGTGCCAGCAGCTTAGCGGGAGTTTTTGACAATGAGCAGTTCTTC.

The genes are TRBV27 and TRBJ1-1, with 7 bases that match TRBD1. The germline V gene encodes CDR1 MNHEY and CDR2 SMNVEV (reference sequence). J gave up 5 bases and V 2 bases, and 2 bases lay outside the gene matches. There are 13 residues in the CDR3. The CDR3 loop reads CASSLDRVTEAFF. The CDR3 region has the DNA TGTGCCAGCAGTTTAGACAGGGTTACTGAAGCTTTCTTT.

The chain employs TRBV2 and TRBJ2-7; D remains ambiguous. Germline V gene data show CDR1 as SNHLY and CDR2 as FYNNEI. The V gene lost 7 bases and the J gene lost 2 bases, with 12 bases spanning the gap. The CDR3 consists of 13 residues. The CDR3 bases are TGTGCCAGCACCCCAAACCGAGCCTACGAGCAGTACTTC. Its protein product is CASTPNRAYEQYF. The whole variable domain, remainder taken from reference TRBV2 and TRBJ2-7, is EPEVTQTPSHQVTQMGQEVILRCVPISNHLYFYWYRQILGQKVEFLVSFYNNEISEKSEIFDDQFSVERPDGSNFTLKIRSTKLEDSAMYFCASTPNRAYEQYFGPGTRLTVT.

This chain connects TRBV4-1 to TRBJ1-3; TRBD1 aligns across 7 bases. Germline assignment: CDR1 MGHRA and CDR2 YSYEKL. V trimming: 2 bases; J trimming: 2 bases; junction bases outside the gene matches: 3. The CDR3 length is 15 residues. DNA of the CDR3: TGCGCCAGCAGCCAACCAGGGACAGCTGGAAACACCATATATTTT. Protein: CASSQPGTAGNTIYF.

The DNA of the CDR3 is TGTGCCAGCAGCTTATCGGGAGTATCCTACAATGAGCAGTTCTTC. Translated: CASSLSGVSYNEQFF. The chain is built from TRBV7-9 and TRBJ2-1; tentatively, D is TRBD2 (6 bases). CDR1 SEHNR and CDR2 FQNEAQ come from the germline V gene (reference sequence). CDR3 length: 15 amino acids. Trimming removed 2 bases from V and 1 base from J, with 9 bases in between.

This rearrangement joins TRBV19 to TRBJ2-7; 11 nucleotides line up with TRBD1. Unmatched junction bases numbered 7, after V lost 4 bases and J lost 5 bases. The CDR3 has 15 amino acids. Looked up from germline, CDR1 is LNHDA and CDR2 is SQIVND (reference sequence). The DNA of the CDR3 is TGTGCCAGTAGTAGACCCGGGACAGGGGGTCACGAGCAGTACTTC. Its protein is CASSRPGTGGHEQYF.